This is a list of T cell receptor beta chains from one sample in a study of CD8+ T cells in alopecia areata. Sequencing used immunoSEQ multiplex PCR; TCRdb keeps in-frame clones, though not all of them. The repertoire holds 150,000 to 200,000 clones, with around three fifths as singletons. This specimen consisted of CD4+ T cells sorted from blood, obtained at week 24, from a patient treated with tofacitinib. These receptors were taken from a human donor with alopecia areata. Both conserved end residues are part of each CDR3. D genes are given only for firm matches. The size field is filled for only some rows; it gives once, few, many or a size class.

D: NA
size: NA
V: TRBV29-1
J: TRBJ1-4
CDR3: CSVARVGEKLFF
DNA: TGCAGCGTTGCCAGGGTGGGTGAAAAACTGTTTTTT

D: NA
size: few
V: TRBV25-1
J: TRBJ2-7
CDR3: CASSVTGSGGEQYF
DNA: TGTGCCAGCAGTGTTACAGGGTCAGGTGGGGAGCAGTACTTC

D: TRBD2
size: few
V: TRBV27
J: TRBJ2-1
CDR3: CASRTSGGQGEQFF
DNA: TGTGCCAGCAGGACTAGCGGCGGTCAGGGTGAGCAGTTCTTC

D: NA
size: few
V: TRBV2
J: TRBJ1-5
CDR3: CASMGVEQPQHF
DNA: TGTGCCAGCATGGGTGTGGAACAGCCCCAGCATTTT

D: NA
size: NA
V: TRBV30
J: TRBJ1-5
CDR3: CAWSPGGNQPQHF
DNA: TGTGCCTGGAGTCCAGGGGGCAATCAGCCCCAGCATTTT

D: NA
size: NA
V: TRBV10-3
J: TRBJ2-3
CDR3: CAISDLREGTDTQYF
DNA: TGTGCCATCAGTGATCTCAGGGAGGGCACAGATACGCAGTATTTT

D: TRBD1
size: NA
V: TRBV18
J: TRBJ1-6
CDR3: CASSPTQGLNSPLHF
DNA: TGTGCCAGCTCACCCACACAGGGGCTAAATTCACCCCTCCACTTT

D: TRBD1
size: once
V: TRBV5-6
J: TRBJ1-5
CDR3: CASSRTGVNQPQHF
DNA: TGTGCCAGCAGCCGGACAGGGGTCAATCAGCCCCAGCATTTT

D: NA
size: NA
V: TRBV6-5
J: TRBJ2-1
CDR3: CASSYSAGRIYNEQFF
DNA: TGTGCCAGCAGTTACTCGGCGGGAAGAATTTACAATGAGCAGTTCTTC

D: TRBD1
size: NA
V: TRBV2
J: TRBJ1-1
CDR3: CASSPRQGTAFF
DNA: TGTGCCAGCAGTCCTAGACAGGGAACGGCTTTCTTT

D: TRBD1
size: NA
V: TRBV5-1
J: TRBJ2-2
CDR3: CASRQGGNTGELFF
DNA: TGCGCCAGCAGACAGGGGGGTAACACCGGGGAGCTGTTTTTT

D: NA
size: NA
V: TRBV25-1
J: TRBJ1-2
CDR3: CASSVLLDGGGYTF
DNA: TGTGCCAGCAGTGTCCTCCTGGACGGTGGTGGCTACACCTTC

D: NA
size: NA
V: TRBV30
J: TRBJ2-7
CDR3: CAYKPGLTYEQYF
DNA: TGTGCATATAAACCGGGACTGACCTACGAGCAGTACTTC

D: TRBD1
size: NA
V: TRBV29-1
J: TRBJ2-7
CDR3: CSVIAGTGGMREQYF
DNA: TGCAGCGTAATAGCCGGGACAGGGGGGATGCGGGAGCAGTACTTC